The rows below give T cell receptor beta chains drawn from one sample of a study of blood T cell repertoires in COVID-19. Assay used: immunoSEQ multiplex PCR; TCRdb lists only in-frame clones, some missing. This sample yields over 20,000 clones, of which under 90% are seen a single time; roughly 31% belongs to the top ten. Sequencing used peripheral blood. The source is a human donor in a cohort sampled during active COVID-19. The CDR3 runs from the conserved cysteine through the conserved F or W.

CDR3: CASGDRVYPDTQYF
V: TRBV25-1
J: TRBJ2-3

CDR3: CAIPTTSGSPMQYF
V: TRBV7-2
J: TRBJ2-3

CDR3: CASSSRREQYF
V: TRBV5-6
J: TRBJ2-7

CDR3: CASTGGERSYNEQFF
V: TRBV2
J: TRBJ2-1

CDR3: CASSRRTGVEQFF
V: TRBV28
J: TRBJ2-1

CDR3: CASSVIGTSGGNNEQFF
V: TRBV9
J: TRBJ2-1

CDR3: CASSLLPGTSGNEQFF
V: TRBV11-2
J: TRBJ2-1

CDR3: CATSRDRGREAYGYTF
V: TRBV15
J: TRBJ1-2

CDR3: CASSLGGRGQETQYF
V: TRBV7-7
J: TRBJ2-5

CDR3: CASSSDGDSNQPQHF
V: TRBV6-5
J: TRBJ1-5

CDR3: CASSRRGQGAFSGANVLTF
V: TRBV4-1
J: TRBJ2-6

CDR3: CASIPEQGASPLHF
V: TRBV2
J: TRBJ1-6

CDR3: CASVRGQNTGELFF
V: TRBV19
J: TRBJ2-2

CDR3: CASGETPKETQYF
V: TRBV2
J: TRBJ2-5

CDR3: CATSRERARTGELFF
V: TRBV15
J: TRBJ2-2

CDR3: CASSDGTDEKLFF
V: TRBV5-1
J: TRBJ1-4

CDR3: CSASKVSSGGEYNEQFF
V: TRBV20-1
J: TRBJ2-1